This T cell receptor beta chain derives from a study of regulatory T cells in long-lasting Graves disease. Findings of the study overall: Relative to new patients (roughly 970), persistent patients exhibited greater sharing of public clonotypes (2,741).

The time point is: newly diagnosed GD, antithyroid drugs for less than 3 months. The TCR library used RNA extracted from PBMCs. This clonotype was seen ten or more times. Its antigen is as yet unknown. The authors built TCR beta libraries using iRepertoire HTBI primers and Arm-PCR of CDR3 regions. MiXCR, applied by TCRdb to the multiplex PCR reads, yields one record per CDR3 protein. Found here are roughly 420,000 distinct CDR3 sequences, 15% to 18% of them singletons; the top ten hold approximately 21%. The V and J ends lost 3 bases and 3 bases, in that order; junction bases with no gene match: 5. The germline CDR1 and CDR2 sequences are MDHEN and SYDVKM. The CDR3 consists of 15 residues.

This clonotype originated in a female donor with Graves disease. Sequencing was performed on peripheral blood mononuclear cells (PBMCs), taken at new diagnosis, from a patient treated with antithyroid drugs. This sequence joins TRBV28 and TRBJ2-7, with 10 bases lining up with TRBD1. CDR3 residues: CASSFLGQGYYEQYF. CDR3 DNA sequence: TGTGCCAGCAGTTTTTTGGGACAGGGGTACTACGAGCAGTACTTC.